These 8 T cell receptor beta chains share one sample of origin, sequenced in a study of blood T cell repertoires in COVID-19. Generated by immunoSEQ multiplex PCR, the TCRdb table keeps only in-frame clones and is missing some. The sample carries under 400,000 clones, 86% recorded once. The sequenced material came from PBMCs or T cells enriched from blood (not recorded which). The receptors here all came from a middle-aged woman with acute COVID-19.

In DNA, the CDR3 is TGCGCCAGCAGCTGGGACAGGGGGACCAACGAGCAGTACTTC. Its translation is CASSWDRGTNEQYF. The V call is TRBV5-1, the J call TRBJ2-7; 11 bases agree with TRBD1. This CDR3 region has 14 residues. V lost 3 bases, J lost 5 bases, and 4 bases stayed unmatched. Germline CDR1 reads SGHRS; CDR2 reads YFSETQ.

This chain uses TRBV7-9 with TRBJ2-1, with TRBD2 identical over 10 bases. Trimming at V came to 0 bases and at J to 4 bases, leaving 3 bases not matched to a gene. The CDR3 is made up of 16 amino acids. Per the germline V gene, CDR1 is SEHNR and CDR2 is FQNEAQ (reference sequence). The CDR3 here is CASSLALAGDYNEQFF. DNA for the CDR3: TGTGCCAGCAGCTTAGCGCTAGCGGGGGATTACAATGAGCAGTTCTTC.

The CDR3 DNA sequence: TGTGCCAGCTCACCTTCCGGCAGGGGGTTTGGCTACACCTTC. This encodes CASSPSGRGFGYTF. The chain recombines TRBV18 with TRBJ1-2; 7 nucleotides agree with TRBD1. Germline loops: CDR1 KGHSH, CDR2 LQKENI. Unmatched junction bases numbered 8, after V lost 3 bases and J lost 7 bases. CDR3 length equals 14 residues.

The CDR3 DNA follows: TGTGCCAGCAGCTCAAACGACAAGAAGGTCAACGTCCTGACTTTC. Translating it yields CASSSNDKKVNVLTF. V is TRBV7-3 and J is TRBJ2-6; D not certain. The CDR3 totals 15 residues. Germline CDR1 and CDR2: SGHTA and FQGTGA. V dropped 4 bases and J dropped 9 bases, with 16 bases sitting between them.

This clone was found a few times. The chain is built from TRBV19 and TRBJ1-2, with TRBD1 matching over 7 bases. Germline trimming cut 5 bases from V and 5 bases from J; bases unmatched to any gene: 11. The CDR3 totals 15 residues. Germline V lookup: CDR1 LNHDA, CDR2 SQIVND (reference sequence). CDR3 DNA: TGTGCCAGTAGTTACGGACAGGCTGGGAGGTATGGCTACACCTTC. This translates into CASSYGQAGRYGYTF.

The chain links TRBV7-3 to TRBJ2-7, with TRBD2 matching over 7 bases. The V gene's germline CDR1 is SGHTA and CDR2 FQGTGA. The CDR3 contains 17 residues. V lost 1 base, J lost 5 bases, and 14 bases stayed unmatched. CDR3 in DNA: TGTGCCAGCAGCTTAAAGGCAAGGAGCGGGGTTCCCCACGAGCAGTACTTC. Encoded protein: CASSLKARSGVPHEQYF.

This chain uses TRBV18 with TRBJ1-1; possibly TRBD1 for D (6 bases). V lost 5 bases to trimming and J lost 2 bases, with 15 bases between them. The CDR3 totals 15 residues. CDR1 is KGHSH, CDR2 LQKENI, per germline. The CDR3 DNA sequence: TGTGCCAGCTCAACGTCTCCACAGGGAAACACTGAAGCTTTCTTT. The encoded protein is CASSTSPQGNTEAFF.

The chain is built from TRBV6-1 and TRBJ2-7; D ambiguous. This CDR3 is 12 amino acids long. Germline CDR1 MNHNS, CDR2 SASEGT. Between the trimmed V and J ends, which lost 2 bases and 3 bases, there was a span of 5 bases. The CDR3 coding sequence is TGTGCCAGCAGTGAACCGTTCTACGAGCAGTACTTC. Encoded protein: CASSEPFYEQYF.